This TCR beta chain was recovered during a study of cytomegalovirus exposure and HLA in healthy donors. Study-wide background: In a previous analysis, approximately 110 million unique TCR beta sequences were found from roughly 200 million T cells.

The PCR ran on 60 Vbeta and 13 Jbeta primers. The authors' processing: Roughly 11 million shared chains were among approximately 80 million unique TCR beta chains counted in a later analysis. TCRdb's copy holds only in-frame clones and misses some; the assay was immunoSEQ multiplex PCR. D and trimming come from the DNA, and the V and J calls and clone size come from that table. The sample holds about 40,000 clones. Study-wide results and caveats: TCR beta V- and J-gene trimming, according to a later analysis, was linked to a missense DCLRE1C variant.

A word on this clone: What it binds is unknown.

Germline CDR1 and CDR2: SGDLS and YYNGEE. V lost 1 base and J lost 0; bases outside the gene matches: 2. This CDR3 has 16 amino acids. Healthy bone marrow donors made up the cohort. The chain is built from TRBV9 and TRBJ2-3, with 10 nucleotides matching TRBD2. Material for sequencing was PBMCs. The origin of this receptor is a woman in her twenties or thirties in good health and CMV-seronegative. The CDR3 DNA reads TGTGCCAGCAGCGTAAGAGCGGGAGGGAGCACAGATACGCAGTATTTT. It translates to CASSVRAGGSTDTQYF.